Below, one T cell receptor beta chain is given with its context. TCRdb itself ran the RT-PCR reads through MiXCR, one entry per CDR3 protein. The sample yields about 680,000 distinct CDR3 sequences, approximately 14% seen once. The germline CDR1 and CDR2 sequences are SGHDT and YYEEEE. V was shortened by 3 bases and J by 0 bases, with 15 bases between the two germline ends. The CDR3 runs to 16 residues. J is TRBJ1-1 and V is TRBV5-6; possibly TRBD1 for D (6 bases). The TCR comes from a female donor in good health, serving as a healthy control. Sequenced input: memory CD4+ T cells from blood. CDR3 amino acids: CASSYSDRRMNTEAFF. In nucleotides, the CDR3 is TGTGCCAGCAGCTACTCGGACAGACGTATGAACACTGAAGCTTTCTTT.